These T cell receptor beta chains were read from a single sample in a study of T cells in Graves' hyperthyroidism and ophthalmopathy. TCRdb reprocessed the multiplex PCR reads via MiXCR and lists one record per CDR3 protein. This sample has hundreds of thousands of distinct CDR3 sequences, with about two fifths found just once. Input material: blood. The receptors here all came from a man between 18 and 29 years old with Graves' hyperthyroidism. Each CDR3 is given with its conserved first and last residue. Fields, in order: D gene, V gene, clone size, CDR3 length, J gene, CDR3 DNA, CDR3 protein. A D gene is named only where the DNA matches it firmly. Clone size appears in some rows only: once, few, many, or a class for an expanded clone.

TRBD1	TRBV5-1	.	16	TRBJ1-4	TGCGCCAGCAGCTTGGCAGGGGGGGTCGAGTACGAAAAACTGTTTTTT	CASSLAGGVEYEKLFF
.	TRBV7-9	few	15	TRBJ1-2	TGTGCCAGCAGCGTGGGGAACGGACTTCCCGGGGGCTACACCTTC	CASSVGNGLPGGYTF
TRBD2	TRBV19	.	15	TRBJ2-7	TGTGCCAGTAGCCAGGGACTAGCGAGTCGTCACGAGCAGTACTTC	CASSQGLASRHEQYF
TRBD1	TRBV20-1	many	14	TRBJ2-7	TGCAGTGCTAGTGGACAGGGGACCTCCTACGAGCAGTACTTC	CSASGQGTSYEQYF
.	TRBV12-3/TRBV12-4	many	11	TRBJ1-2	TGTGCCAGCAGCGGTCCCAGGCTATACACCTTC	CASSGPRLYTF
TRBD1	TRBV7-9	many	15	TRBJ1-2	TGTGCCAGCAGCTATATTACAGGGGGAGTCGATGGCTACACCTTC	CASSYITGGVDGYTF
.	TRBV7-9	.	14	TRBJ2-7	TGTGCCAGCAGCTCCAGAGGGGGTACCTACGAGCAGTACTTC	CASSSRGGTYEQYF
.	TRBV5-6	few	16	TRBJ2-2	TGTGCCAGCAGCTTGTTCCGGACTACGAACACCGGGGAGCTGTTTTTT	CASSLFRTTNTGELFF
.	TRBV20-1	many	11	TRBJ1-1	TGCAGTGCTAGATACGGTTCTGAAGCTTTCTTT	CSARYGSEAFF
TRBD1	TRBV12-3/TRBV12-4	few	16	TRBJ1-5	TGTGCCAGCAGTCTCGGGACAGGGCTTACGGGTCAGCCCCAGCATTTT	CASSLGTGLTGQPQHF
.	TRBV7-9	many	14	TRBJ2-7	TGTGCCAGCAGCTCTAGACTGGCCTTCTACGAGCAGTACTTC	CASSSRLAFYEQYF
TRBD1	TRBV10-3	.	13	TRBJ1-1	TGTGCCACAAAGACAGGGGTGAACACTGAAGCTTTCTTT	CATKTGVNTEAFF